This T cell receptor (beta chain) emerged from a study of beta chain features in type 1 diabetes. Notes on the study in general: A definitive answer on HLA type influencing TCRB rearrangement was not reached here. Significant though moderate, a shortening of TCRB CDR3s appeared in all four CD4+ subsets of Type 1 diabetes patients.

Trimming took 6 bases from V and 2 from J, leaving 10 bases between them. CDR3 length equals 13 residues. Germline CDR1 is LNHNV and CDR2 is YYDKDF (reference sequence). All of the isolated RNA was reverse transcribed, so expressed TCRB transcripts were sequenced. Here immunoSEQ multiplex PCR was the method, and the copy in TCRdb shows in-frame clones only, minus some. The table shows about 450,000 clones, with about an eighth occurring only once. This clone was observed a few times. The antigen remains undetermined. The TCR sequence derives from a woman aged 18-30 years in good health. The chain combines TRBV15 with TRBJ1-1; D is unresolved. Source material: naive CD4+ T cells from blood. The CDR3 loop is CATRRRANTEAFF. DNA of the CDR3: TGTGCCACCAGGAGGAGGGCTAACACTGAAGCTTTCTTT.